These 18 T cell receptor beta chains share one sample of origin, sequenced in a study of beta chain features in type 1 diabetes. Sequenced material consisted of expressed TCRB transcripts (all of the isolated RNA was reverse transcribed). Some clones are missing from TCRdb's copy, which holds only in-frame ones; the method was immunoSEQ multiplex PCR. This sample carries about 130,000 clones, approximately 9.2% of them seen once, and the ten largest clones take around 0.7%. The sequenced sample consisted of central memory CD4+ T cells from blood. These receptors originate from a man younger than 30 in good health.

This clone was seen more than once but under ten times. DNA for the CDR3: TGTGCCAGCCGGGACAGGGGTTTATCCTACGAGCAGTACTTC. As protein: CASRDRGLSYEQYF. The chain uses TRBV27 and TRBJ2-7, with 10 bases that match TRBD1. V lost 8 bases and J lost 1; bases outside the gene matches: 5. This CDR3 has 14 residues. Germline V gene sequence: CDR1 MNHEY, CDR2 SMNVEV (reference sequence).

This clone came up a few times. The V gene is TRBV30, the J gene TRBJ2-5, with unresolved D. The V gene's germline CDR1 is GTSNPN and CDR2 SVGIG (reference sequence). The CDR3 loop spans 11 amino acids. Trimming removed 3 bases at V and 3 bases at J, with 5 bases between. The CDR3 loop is CAWSVKETQYF. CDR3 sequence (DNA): TGTGCCTGGAGCGTTAAAGAGACCCAGTACTTC.

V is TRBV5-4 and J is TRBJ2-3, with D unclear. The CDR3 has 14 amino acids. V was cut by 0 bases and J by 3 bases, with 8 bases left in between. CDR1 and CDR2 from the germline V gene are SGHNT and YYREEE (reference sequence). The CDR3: CASSLAGQTDTQYF. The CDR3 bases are TGTGCCAGCAGCTTGGCGGGTCAGACAGATACGCAGTATTTT.

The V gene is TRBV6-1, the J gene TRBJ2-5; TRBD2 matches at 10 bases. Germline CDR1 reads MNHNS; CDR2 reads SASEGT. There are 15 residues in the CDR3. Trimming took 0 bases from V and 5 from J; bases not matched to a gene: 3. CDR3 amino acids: CASSEAGLARETQYF. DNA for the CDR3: TGTGCCAGCAGTGAAGCGGGACTAGCGAGGGAGACCCAGTACTTC.

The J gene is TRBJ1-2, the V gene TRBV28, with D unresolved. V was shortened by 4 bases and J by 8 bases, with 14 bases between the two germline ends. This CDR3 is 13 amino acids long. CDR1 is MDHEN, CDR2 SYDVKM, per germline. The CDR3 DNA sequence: TGTGCCAGCAGTTCTCGGGGAGGGTACGGCTACACCTTC. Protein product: CASSSRGGYGYTF.

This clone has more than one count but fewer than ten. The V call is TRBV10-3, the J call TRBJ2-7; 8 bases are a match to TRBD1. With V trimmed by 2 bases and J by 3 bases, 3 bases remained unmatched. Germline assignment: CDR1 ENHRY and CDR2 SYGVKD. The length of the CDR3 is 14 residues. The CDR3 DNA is TGTGCCATCAGTGAGACAGACAGGGGCTACGAGCAGTACTTC. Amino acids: CAISETDRGYEQYF.

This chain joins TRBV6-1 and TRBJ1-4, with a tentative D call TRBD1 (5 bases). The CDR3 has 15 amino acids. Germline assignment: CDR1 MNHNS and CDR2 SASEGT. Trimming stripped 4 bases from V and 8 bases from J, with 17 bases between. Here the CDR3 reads CASSVDGTGREKLFF. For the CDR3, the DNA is TGTGCCAGCAGTGTCGACGGGACGGGGAGGGAAAAACTGTTTTTT.

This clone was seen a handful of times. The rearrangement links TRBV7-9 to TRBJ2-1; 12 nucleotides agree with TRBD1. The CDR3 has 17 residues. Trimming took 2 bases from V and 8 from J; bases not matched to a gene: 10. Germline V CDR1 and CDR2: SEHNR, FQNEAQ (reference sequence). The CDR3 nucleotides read TGTGCCAGCAGCTTATTTGGGACAGGGGGCTTAATCCATGAGCAGTTCTTC. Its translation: CASSLFGTGGLIHEQFF.

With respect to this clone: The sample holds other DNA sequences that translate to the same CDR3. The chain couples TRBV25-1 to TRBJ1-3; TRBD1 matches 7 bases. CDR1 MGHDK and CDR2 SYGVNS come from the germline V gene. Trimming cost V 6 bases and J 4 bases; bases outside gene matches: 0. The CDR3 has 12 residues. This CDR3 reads CASRGGGNTIYF. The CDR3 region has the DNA TGTGCCAGCAGAGGGGGCGGAAACACCATATATTTT. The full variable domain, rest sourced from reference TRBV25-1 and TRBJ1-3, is EADIYQTPRYLVIGTGKKITLECSQTMGHDKMYWYQQDPGMELHLIHYSYGVNSTEKGDLSSESTVSRIRTEHFPLTLESARPSHTSQYLCASRGGGNTIYFGEGSWLTVV.

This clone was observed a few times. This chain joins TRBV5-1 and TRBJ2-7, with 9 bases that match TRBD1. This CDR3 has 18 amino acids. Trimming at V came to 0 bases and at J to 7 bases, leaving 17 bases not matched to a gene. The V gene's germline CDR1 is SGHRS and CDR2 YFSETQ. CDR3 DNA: TGCGCCAGCAGCTTGGTTCCTTTGGATATGGGACAGGGTAGAGAGCAGTACTTC. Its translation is CASSLVPLDMGQGREQYF.

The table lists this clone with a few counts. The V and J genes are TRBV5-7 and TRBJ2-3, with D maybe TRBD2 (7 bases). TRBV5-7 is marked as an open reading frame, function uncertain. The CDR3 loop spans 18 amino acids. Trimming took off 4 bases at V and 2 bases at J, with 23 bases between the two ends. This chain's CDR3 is CASSPKGGDFGITDTQYF. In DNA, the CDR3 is TGTGCCAGCAGCCCGAAGGGGGGGGACTTCGGAATCACAGATACGCAGTATTTT.

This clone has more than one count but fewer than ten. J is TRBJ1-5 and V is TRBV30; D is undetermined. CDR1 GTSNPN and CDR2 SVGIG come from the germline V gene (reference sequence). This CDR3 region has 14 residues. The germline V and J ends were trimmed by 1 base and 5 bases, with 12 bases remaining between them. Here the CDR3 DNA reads TGTGCCTGGAGTGAGGCGCGGGAGGATCAGCCCCAGCATTTT. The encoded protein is CAWSEAREDQPQHF. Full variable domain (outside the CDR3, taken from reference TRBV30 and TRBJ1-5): SQTIHQWPATLVQPVGSPLSLECTVEGTSNPNLYWYRQAAGRGLQLLFYSVGIGQISSEVPQNLSASRPQDRQFILSSKKLLLSDSGFYLCAWSEAREDQPQHFGDGTRLSIL.

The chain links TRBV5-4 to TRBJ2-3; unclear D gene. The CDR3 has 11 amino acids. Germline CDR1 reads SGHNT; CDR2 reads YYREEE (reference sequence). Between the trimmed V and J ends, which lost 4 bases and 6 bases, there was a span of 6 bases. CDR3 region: CASSNFDTQYF. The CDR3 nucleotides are TGTGCCAGCAGCAACTTCGATACGCAGTATTTT.

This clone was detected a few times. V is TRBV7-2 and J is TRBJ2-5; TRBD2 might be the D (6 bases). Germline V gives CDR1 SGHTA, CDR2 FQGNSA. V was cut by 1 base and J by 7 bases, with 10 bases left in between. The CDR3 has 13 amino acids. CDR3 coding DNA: TGTGCCAGCAGCTTAGTCGGGGGTGTGACCCAGTACTTC. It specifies CASSLVGGVTQYF.

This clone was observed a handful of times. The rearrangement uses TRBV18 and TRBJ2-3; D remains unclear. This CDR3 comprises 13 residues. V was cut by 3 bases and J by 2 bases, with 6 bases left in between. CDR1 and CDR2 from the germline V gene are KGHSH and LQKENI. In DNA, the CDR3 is TGTGCCAGCTCACCGGGCTCCACAGATACGCAGTATTTT. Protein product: CASSPGSTDTQYF. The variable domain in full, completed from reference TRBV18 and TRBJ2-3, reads NAGVMQNPRHLVRRRGQEARLRCSPMKGHSHVYWYRQLPEEGLKFMVYLQKENIIDESGMPKERFSAEFPKEGPSILRIQQVVRGDSAAYFCASSPGSTDTQYFGPGTRLTVL.

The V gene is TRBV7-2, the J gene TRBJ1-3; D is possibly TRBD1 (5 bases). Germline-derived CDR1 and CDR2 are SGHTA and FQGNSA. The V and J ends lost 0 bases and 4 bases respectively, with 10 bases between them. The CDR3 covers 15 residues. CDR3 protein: CASSLARDVGNTIYF. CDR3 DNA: TGTGCCAGCAGCTTAGCGCGGGACGTAGGAAACACCATATATTTT.

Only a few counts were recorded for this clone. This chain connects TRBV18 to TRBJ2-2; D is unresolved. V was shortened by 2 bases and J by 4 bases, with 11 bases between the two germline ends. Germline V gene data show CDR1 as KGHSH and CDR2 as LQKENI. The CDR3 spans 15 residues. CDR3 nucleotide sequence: TGTGCCAGCTCACCAGGCAGGCCCCCCACCGGGGAGCTGTTTTTT. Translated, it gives CASSPGRPPTGELFF.

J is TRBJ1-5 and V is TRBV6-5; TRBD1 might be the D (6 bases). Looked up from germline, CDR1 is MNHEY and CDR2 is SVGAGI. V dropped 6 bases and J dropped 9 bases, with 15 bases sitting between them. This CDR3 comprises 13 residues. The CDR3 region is CASRDSTLTPQHF. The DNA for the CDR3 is TGTGCCAGCAGGGACAGCACCCTGACGCCCCAGCATTTT.